Listed below are T cell receptor beta chains from one sample, sequenced in a study of blood T cell repertoires in COVID-19. TCRdb keeps only in-frame clones here, not all; method: immunoSEQ multiplex PCR. This table has 150,000 to 200,000 clones, 84% appearing once. Input material: PBMCs or T cells enriched from blood (not recorded which). The receptors stem from a woman aged 30 to 39 who had been exposed to COVID-19. CDR3s include the opening cysteine and the closing phenylalanine or tryptophan. Fields, in order: J gene, D gene, clone size, V gene, CDR3 DNA, CDR3 protein. The D gene is left open where the match is weak. Size is stated for part of the rows, as once, few or many counts, or as a class when the clone is expanded.

J gene: TRBJ1-6; D gene: .; clone size: .; V gene: TRBV12-5; CDR3 DNA: TGTGCTAGTGGTATGGGAGGGCAGGGGAATTCACCCCTCCACTTT; CDR3 protein: CASGMGGQGNSPLHF
J gene: TRBJ2-5; D gene: TRBD1; clone size: .; V gene: TRBV2; CDR3 DNA: TGTGCCAGCAACAGGGGCTCCTCGTGGCAGGAGACCCAGTACTTC; CDR3 protein: CASNRGSSWQETQYF
J gene: TRBJ2-2; D gene: .; clone size: .; V gene: TRBV5-1; CDR3 DNA: TGCGCCAGCAGCTTGAACAGGGTCCAAACCGGGGAGCTGTTTTTT; CDR3 protein: CASSLNRVQTGELFF
J gene: TRBJ1-1; D gene: .; clone size: .; V gene: TRBV2; CDR3 DNA: TGTGCCAGCAGGCCGGGGGGCACTGAAGCTTTCTTT; CDR3 protein: CASRPGGTEAFF
J gene: TRBJ1-5; D gene: .; clone size: .; V gene: TRBV7-5; CDR3 DNA: TGTGCCAGAAGCGCGGGCGAGGTCGCCCGAAATAGCAATCAGCCCCAGCATTTT; CDR3 protein: CARSAGEVARNSNQPQHF
J gene: TRBJ2-2; D gene: TRBD1; clone size: .; V gene: TRBV27; CDR3 DNA: TGTGCCAGCAGCATTAACAGGGGTGAGAACACCGGGGAGCTGTTTTTT; CDR3 protein: CASSINRGENTGELFF
J gene: TRBJ2-7; D gene: .; clone size: .; V gene: TRBV6-5; CDR3 DNA: TGTGCCAGCAGTTCGACTCCCGGGAAAGGGCAGTACTTC; CDR3 protein: CASSSTPGKGQYF
J gene: TRBJ1-5; D gene: TRBD1; clone size: .; V gene: TRBV19; CDR3 DNA: TGTGCCAGTAGTATGGCAGGGGGATGGGGCAATCAGCCCCAGCATTTT; CDR3 protein: CASSMAGGWGNQPQHF
J gene: TRBJ1-1; D gene: TRBD1; clone size: once; V gene: TRBV20-1; CDR3 DNA: TGCAGTGCTAGTACAGGGGATACTGAAGCTTTCTTT; CDR3 protein: CSASTGDTEAFF
J gene: TRBJ1-1; D gene: .; clone size: .; V gene: TRBV19; CDR3 DNA: TGTGCCAGTAGTATCGACAGAATTGAAGCTTTCTTT; CDR3 protein: CASSIDRIEAFF
J gene: TRBJ1-4; D gene: .; clone size: .; V gene: TRBV3-1/TRBV3-2; CDR3 DNA: TGTGCCAGCAGCCAAGGTACAGGAAATGAAAAACTGTTTTTT; CDR3 protein: CASSQGTGNEKLFF
J gene: TRBJ1-3; D gene: TRBD1; clone size: .; V gene: TRBV10-3; CDR3 DNA: TGTGCCATCAGTGAGGGACAGGGTGGGACTGGAAACACCATATATTTT; CDR3 protein: CAISEGQGGTGNTIYF
J gene: TRBJ1-6; D gene: TRBD1; clone size: .; V gene: TRBV5-1; CDR3 DNA: TGCGCCAGCAGCCGGACAGGGTTGGCCGATAATTCACCCCTCCACTTT; CDR3 protein: CASSRTGLADNSPLHF
J gene: TRBJ1-5; D gene: .; clone size: .; V gene: TRBV6-5; CDR3 DNA: TGTGCCAGCAGCAACGGGGGGGAAAGCAATCAGCCCCAGCATTTT; CDR3 protein: CASSNGGESNQPQHF
J gene: TRBJ1-1; D gene: .; clone size: .; V gene: TRBV9; CDR3 DNA: TGTGCCAGCAGCGTAGTGGGAGACACTGAAGCTTTCTTT; CDR3 protein: CASSVVGDTEAFF
J gene: TRBJ2-1; D gene: .; clone size: .; V gene: TRBV9; CDR3 DNA: TGTGCCAGCAGCGTAACAAGCACAGAGATTGAGCAGTTCTTC; CDR3 protein: CASSVTSTEIEQFF
J gene: TRBJ2-7; D gene: TRBD2; clone size: .; V gene: TRBV18; CDR3 DNA: TGTGCCAGCTCACCAAGCGGGGACTCCTACGAGCAGTACTTC; CDR3 protein: CASSPSGDSYEQYF
J gene: TRBJ1-2; D gene: TRBD1; clone size: .; V gene: TRBV4-1; CDR3 DNA: TGCGCCAGCAGCCAAGTGGGACAGGTCTACGGCTACACCTTC; CDR3 protein: CASSQVGQVYGYTF
J gene: TRBJ1-1; D gene: TRBD1; clone size: .; V gene: TRBV6-5; CDR3 DNA: TGTGCCAGCAGTTACTCGAGGACAGGGGGCACTGAAGCTTTCTTT; CDR3 protein: CASSYSRTGGTEAFF
J gene: TRBJ2-7; D gene: TRBD1; clone size: .; V gene: TRBV6-5; CDR3 DNA: TGTGCCTGCAACGGGCAGGGGGTGACCTACGAGCAGTACTTC; CDR3 protein: CACNGQGVTYEQYF
J gene: TRBJ1-5; D gene: TRBD1; clone size: medium-sized; V gene: TRBV9; CDR3 DNA: TGTGCCAGCAGCGGGACAGGGGATGGATTCAGCAATCAGCCCCAGCATTTT; CDR3 protein: CASSGTGDGFSNQPQHF
J gene: TRBJ2-3; D gene: .; clone size: .; V gene: TRBV5-1; CDR3 DNA: TGCGCCAGCAGCTTCACTAGCATCCCAGATACGCAGTATTTT; CDR3 protein: CASSFTSIPDTQYF
J gene: TRBJ2-1; D gene: TRBD2; clone size: .; V gene: TRBV2; CDR3 DNA: TGTGCCAGCAGTCTAGCGGGGGGGCATCGGAATGAGCAGTTCTTC; CDR3 protein: CASSLAGGHRNEQFF
J gene: TRBJ2-1; D gene: TRBD2; clone size: .; V gene: TRBV10-3; CDR3 DNA: TGTGCCATCAGTGAGTCGATGGCGGGGGACTACAATGAGCAGTTCTTC; CDR3 protein: CAISESMAGDYNEQFF
J gene: TRBJ1-2; D gene: .; clone size: .; V gene: TRBV11-2; CDR3 DNA: TGTGCCAGCAGCTTAGATCTATTCTCGGGCTACACCTTC; CDR3 protein: CASSLDLFSGYTF
J gene: TRBJ1-1; D gene: .; clone size: .; V gene: TRBV5-1; CDR3 DNA: TGCGCCAGCAGCTTTAACAGGGCTGGGAACACTGAAGCTTTCTTT; CDR3 protein: CASSFNRAGNTEAFF
J gene: TRBJ2-1; D gene: .; clone size: .; V gene: TRBV3-1/TRBV3-2; CDR3 DNA: TGTGCCAGCAGCCTACCGTACGGGAGTCGGAATGAGCAGTTCTTC; CDR3 protein: CASSLPYGSRNEQFF
J gene: TRBJ2-7; D gene: .; clone size: .; V gene: TRBV11-2; CDR3 DNA: TGTGCCAGCGGGGGGGCCAGGTTGAATCTCTGGGAGCAGTACTTC; CDR3 protein: CASGGARLNLWEQYF
J gene: TRBJ2-5; D gene: TRBD1; clone size: .; V gene: TRBV27; CDR3 DNA: TGTGCCAGCAGTTTTCAGGGGGCCGGAGAGACCCAGTACTTC; CDR3 protein: CASSFQGAGETQYF
J gene: TRBJ1-4; D gene: TRBD1; clone size: .; V gene: TRBV11-1; CDR3 DNA: TGTGCCAGCAACGGACAGGGTAATGAAAAACTGTTTTTT; CDR3 protein: CASNGQGNEKLFF
J gene: TRBJ1-2; D gene: .; clone size: .; V gene: TRBV7-9; CDR3 DNA: TGTGCCAGCAGCTTAGTGGGAGCATATGGCTACACCTTC; CDR3 protein: CASSLVGAYGYTF
J gene: TRBJ1-4; D gene: .; clone size: once; V gene: TRBV16; CDR3 DNA: TGTGCCAGCAGCCAATCGGGCAGGGGTGGTTCTGAAAAACTGTTTTTT; CDR3 protein: CASSQSGRGGSEKLFF
J gene: TRBJ2-2; D gene: .; clone size: .; V gene: TRBV4-1; CDR3 DNA: TGCGCCAGCAGCCAAGCGGGGGGCCCGACCGGGGAGCTGTTTTTT; CDR3 protein: CASSQAGGPTGELFF
J gene: TRBJ2-2; D gene: .; clone size: once; V gene: TRBV30; CDR3 DNA: TGTGCCTGGAGAAAGGCGGGCACGAACACCGGGGAGCTGTTTTTT; CDR3 protein: CAWRKAGTNTGELFF
J gene: TRBJ1-3; D gene: .; clone size: .; V gene: TRBV7-2; CDR3 DNA: TGTGCCAGCAGCTTATTCCAGGGGCCGGTTGGAAACACCATATATTTT; CDR3 protein: CASSLFQGPVGNTIYF
J gene: TRBJ1-1; D gene: .; clone size: once; V gene: TRBV29-1; CDR3 DNA: TGCAGCGTCAGGGGTCAGGCCGGCAACACTGAAGCTTTCTTT; CDR3 protein: CSVRGQAGNTEAFF
J gene: TRBJ1-5; D gene: .; clone size: .; V gene: TRBV4-3; CDR3 DNA: TGCGCCAGCAGCCAAGATACGGGTAGGAGCAATCAGCCCCAGCATTTT; CDR3 protein: CASSQDTGRSNQPQHF
J gene: TRBJ2-7; D gene: .; clone size: .; V gene: TRBV9; CDR3 DNA: TGTGCCAGCAGCGGAATACGGGGCGAGCAGTACTTC; CDR3 protein: CASSGIRGEQYF
J gene: TRBJ1-1; D gene: TRBD1; clone size: few; V gene: TRBV19; CDR3 DNA: TGTGCCAGTAGTATTCCGCCGGGACAGGGAATGAACACTGAAGCTTTCTTT; CDR3 protein: CASSIPPGQGMNTEAFF
J gene: TRBJ2-2; D gene: .; clone size: .; V gene: TRBV27; CDR3 DNA: TGTGCCAGCAGTTTCGGAGGCCCTTTAAACACCGGGGAGCTGTTTTTT; CDR3 protein: CASSFGGPLNTGELFF
J gene: TRBJ2-3; D gene: TRBD2; clone size: .; V gene: TRBV6-5; CDR3 DNA: TGTGCCAGCAGTTACTCGGTAGCGGGGGATACGCAGTATTTT; CDR3 protein: CASSYSVAGDTQYF
J gene: TRBJ2-3; D gene: TRBD2; clone size: .; V gene: TRBV10-1; CDR3 DNA: TGCGCCAGCAGTGAGGAGACCGGGGGGGCCTCTGGAGATACGCAGTATTTT; CDR3 protein: CASSEETGGASGDTQYF
J gene: TRBJ1-5; D gene: .; clone size: .; V gene: TRBV6-2/TRBV6-3; CDR3 DNA: TGTGCCAGCAGTTACCAGGGTGACGGCAATCAGCCCCAGCATTTT; CDR3 protein: CASSYQGDGNQPQHF
J gene: TRBJ2-5; D gene: TRBD1; clone size: .; V gene: TRBV7-9; CDR3 DNA: TGTGCCAGCAGCGCTGGGACAGGGGGTATTCAAGAGACCCAGTACTTC; CDR3 protein: CASSAGTGGIQETQYF
J gene: TRBJ2-3; D gene: .; clone size: .; V gene: TRBV28; CDR3 DNA: TGTGCCAGCTGCTCCGGCGCCAGGGCGACAGATACGCAGTATTTT; CDR3 protein: CASCSGARATDTQYF
J gene: TRBJ2-3; D gene: TRBD1; clone size: .; V gene: TRBV4-1; CDR3 DNA: TGCGCCAGCAGCCAAAAGGACAGGGGCACAGATACGCAGTATTTT; CDR3 protein: CASSQKDRGTDTQYF
J gene: TRBJ2-7; D gene: TRBD1; clone size: .; V gene: TRBV7-9; CDR3 DNA: TGTGCCAGCAGCTCGAGTGGACAGGACCCCTACGAGCAGTACTTC; CDR3 protein: CASSSSGQDPYEQYF
J gene: TRBJ1-4; D gene: .; clone size: .; V gene: TRBV25-1; CDR3 DNA: TGTGCCAGCAGTGACCAACCCAGGGGCACTAATGAAAAACTGTTTTTT; CDR3 protein: CASSDQPRGTNEKLFF
J gene: TRBJ1-2; D gene: TRBD1; clone size: .; V gene: TRBV6-5; CDR3 DNA: TGTGCCAGCAGTTACTCGGACAGGGGAAGCTATGGCTACACCTTC; CDR3 protein: CASSYSDRGSYGYTF
J gene: TRBJ1-2; D gene: .; clone size: few; V gene: TRBV7-2; CDR3 DNA: TGTGCCAGCAGCTCGCAACTAGGGGTCCGGGGGAGCTATGGCTACACCTTC; CDR3 protein: CASSSQLGVRGSYGYTF
J gene: TRBJ1-2; D gene: .; clone size: .; V gene: TRBV11-2; CDR3 DNA: TGTGCCAGCAGCTTTTCCGACAGCCCCTCTTATGGCTACACCTTC; CDR3 protein: CASSFSDSPSYGYTF
J gene: TRBJ1-1; D gene: TRBD1; clone size: .; V gene: TRBV5-4; CDR3 DNA: TGTGCCAGCAGCTTGACAGGGGGGAACACTGAAGCTTTCTTT; CDR3 protein: CASSLTGGNTEAFF
J gene: TRBJ2-1; D gene: .; clone size: .; V gene: TRBV2; CDR3 DNA: TGTGCCAGCAGTGAAGTGAAGGAGGGCAATGAGCAGTTCTTC; CDR3 protein: CASSEVKEGNEQFF
J gene: TRBJ2-2; D gene: TRBD2; clone size: .; V gene: TRBV6-5; CDR3 DNA: TGTGCCAGCAGCAATGGCGGGGGGAACACCGGGGAGCTGTTTTTT; CDR3 protein: CASSNGGGNTGELFF